The 25 T cell receptor beta chains below all came from one sample that was sequenced in a study of blood T cell repertoires in acute mononucleosis. Overall study results and limits: Public beta motifs plus an AV5-AJ31 alpha motif appeared to drive GLC-BM selection.

Documented time point: convalescence about 6 months (5-8 months) after acute presentation (visit 7). Produced via immunoSEQ multiplex PCR; TCRdb's table is partial and in-frame only. Of thousands of clones listed, just under 25% are singletons. The source material was EBV GLC epitope tetramer+ CD8+ T cells sorted from PBMCs, sampled during convalescence from infectious mononucleosis. This sample's subset: CD8 T cells binding tetramer with EBV BMLF1 280-288 peptide (GLC-BM). All receptors derive from a woman under 30 with infectious mononucleosis caused by EBV.

This clone was picked up a small number of times. The chain links TRBV27 to TRBJ2-3; TRBD2 matches 7 bases. Trimming removed 8 bases from V and 6 bases from J; junction bases left unmatched: 8. The CDR3 sequence is 13 residues long. The germline V gene encodes CDR1 MNHEY and CDR2 SMNVEV (reference sequence). The chain's CDR3 is CASQVGGEDTQYF. CDR3 coding DNA: TGTGCCAGCCAAGTGGGGGGGGAGGATACGCAGTATTTT.

The table lists this clone with many counts. Being one base from a much bigger clone, this may be a read error. The V call is TRBV9, the J call TRBJ2-7; D unresolved. V lost 4 bases to trimming and J lost 1 base, with 12 bases between them. CDR3 size: 14 residues. Germline V gene sequence: CDR1 SGDLS, CDR2 YYNGEE. This CDR3 reads CASSQIAGSYEQYF. Written as DNA, the CDR3 is TGTGCCAGCAGCCAAATTGCAGGATCCTACGAGCAGTACTTC.

At least ten counts were recorded for this clone. The CDR3 DNA reads TGTGCCAGCAGCTCGCGACTAGCGGGGTTCTACGAGCAGTACTTC. Its protein is CASSSRLAGFYEQYF. This chain connects TRBV11-2 to TRBJ2-7, with TRBD2 matching 11 bases. Germline lookup yields CDR1 SGHAT and CDR2 FQNNGV. The CDR3 is 15 residues long. With 4 bases clipped from V and 3 bases from J, the junction kept 5 bases outside the gene matches.

As to this clone: A far larger clone is a single base away, which makes a read error likely. V gene TRBV6-5 combines with J gene TRBJ2-7, with D possibly matching TRBD1 (7 bases). CDR1 MNHEY and CDR2 SVGAGI come from the germline V gene. The CDR3 has 14 amino acids. The CDR3 protein is CASSRGTAAYEQYF. DNA of the CDR3: TGCGCCAGCAGCCGCGGGACAGCTGCCTACGAGCAGTACTTC.

Points on this clone: A far larger clone is only one base removed, so a read error is likely. CDR3 bases: TGCAGCGTGGGGACAGGGGGTACTAATGAAATACTGTTTTTT. Residues: CSVGTGGTNEILFF. The chain has TRBV29-1 and TRBJ1-4; 11 bases are shared with TRBD1. This CDR3 spans 14 amino acids. Germline V gene sequence: CDR1 SQVTM, CDR2 ANQGSEA.

As for this clone: A far larger clone is a single base away, which makes a read error likely. The CDR3 protein is CAISIEGLAGGPPSYNEQFF. The DNA of the CDR3 is TGTGCCATTAGTATCGAGGGACTAGCGGGAGGACCCCCCTCCTACAATGAGCAGTTCTTC. V usage is TRBV19 and J usage is TRBJ2-1, with 15 bases aligning to TRBD2. Germline CDR1 reads LNHDA; CDR2 reads SQIVND (reference sequence). The CDR3 extends over 20 amino acids.

A word on this clone: The limits of the CDR3 on the DNA are not certain, so only TCRdb's listed CDR3 is given. This chain's CDR3 is CSVGSQGELMKNCFF. The V call is TRBV29-1, the J call TRBJ1-4; the DNA was not used to check the table's D call, TRBD1. Germline CDR1 and CDR2: SQVTM and ANQGSEA. Both ends counted, the CDR3 spans 15 residues.

By frequency in the sample, this clone is medium-sized. A junction end diverges from the germline sequence, so it may reflect a read error. This sample includes further DNA sequences coding for the same CDR3. J is TRBJ2-7 and V is TRBV4-1; the D is unclear. The CDR3 contains 14 residues. The germline gives CDR1 MGHRA, CDR2 YSYEKL. The CDR3 reads CASSQIAGSYEQYF. The CDR3 DNA follows: TGTGCCAGCAGCCAAATTGCAGGATCCTACGAGCAGTACTTC.

This clone appeared a few times. A far larger clone is just one base off, so this is likely a read error. The V call is TRBV2, the J call TRBJ2-2; a possible D gene is TRBD1 (5 bases). From germline, CDR1 is SNHLY and CDR2 FYNNEI. The CDR3 is 15 residues long. The CDR3 nucleotides read TGTGCCAGGAGTGAAGGCAGGGTAGCCCCCGGGGAGCTGTTTTTT. Translation: CARSEGRVAPGELFF.

This clone was counted between two and nine times. It differs at one base from a far larger clone, so likely a read error. The chain has TRBV9 and TRBJ2-1; 9 bases agree with TRBD1. Trimming cost V 3 bases and J 10 bases; bases outside gene matches: 5. CDR3 length: 13 amino acids. Germline CDR1 reads SGDLS; CDR2 reads YYNGEE. The CDR3 loop reads CASSATGGEEQFF. The CDR3 coding sequence is TGTGCCAGCAGCGCGACAGGGGGGGAGGAGCAGTTCTTC.

There are many counts of this clone. The chain carries TRBV21-1 and TRBJ2-1. TRBV21-1 is classified as a pseudogene. The CDR3 sequence is 17 residues long. CDR3 region: CASSLSPPWWGYNEQFF. CDR3 bases: TGTGCCAGCAGTTTATCCCCGCCATGGTGGGGCTACAATGAGCAGTTCTTC.

This clone was seen a few times. The chain recombines TRBV29-1 with TRBJ2-5; no reliable D call. The J call may be wrong; the DNA end is better matched by TRBJ2-7. This CDR3 contains 12 residues. In germline, CDR1 is SQVTM, CDR2 ANQGSEA. In nucleotides, the CDR3 is TGCAGCGTTGACGACGGGTCCTACGAGCAGTACTTC. It yields the protein CSVDDGSYEQYF.

This clone was counted only a few times. The chain recombines TRBV29-1 with TRBJ2-7; D call uncertain. Germline V gives CDR1 SQVTM, CDR2 ANQGSEA. The CDR3 totals 11 residues. V lost 7 bases to trimming and J lost 3 bases, with 10 bases between them. CDR3 protein: CSGDACYEQYF. CDR3 bases: TGCAGCGGCGATGCGTGCTACGAGCAGTACTTC.

This clone was observed a handful of times. This likely stems from a read error, as it lies one base from a far larger clone. The rearrangement links TRBV2 to TRBJ1-2; D might be TRBD1 (5 bases). The CDR3 has 13 residues. V was clipped by 9 bases and J by 4 bases, with 15 bases between them. Germline V CDR1 and CDR2: SNHLY, FYNNEI. For the CDR3, the DNA is TGTGCCAGGTCCCCGGACACCCTCTATGGCTACACCTTC. Translation gives CARSPDTLYGYTF.

Notes on this clone: Relative to the germline gene, one junction end is altered; a read error may explain this. The V gene is TRBV14, the J gene TRBJ2-3; D remains ambiguous. In germline, CDR1 is SGHDN, CDR2 FVKESK. This CDR3 has 15 residues. CDR3 sequence reads: CAGRTPNSPGGTQYF. The CDR3 DNA reads as TGTGCCGGCAGAACCCCAAACTCTCCCGGCGGTACGCAGTATTTT.

This clone was recorded at least ten times. Its ends do not fully match the called genes, so a read error is possible. The chain uses TRBV10-3 and TRBJ1-6, with D possibly TRBD1 on 5 matching bases. There are 16 residues in the CDR3. Germline V CDR1 and CDR2: ENHRY, SYGVKD. The CDR3 coding sequence is TGTGCCAGCAGTTACCCCCGGGGGGGGGAAAATTCACCCCTCCACTTT. It translates to CASSYPRGGENSPLHF.

Regarding this clone: This likely reflects a read error, since a far larger clone is one base away. The gene calls are TRBV11-3 and TRBJ2-7; D call uncertain. The germline V gene has CDR1 SGHNT and CDR2 YENEEA. V was clipped by 3 bases and J by 4 bases, with 13 bases between them. The CDR3 length is 14 residues. The CDR3 spells CASSLVAMYYEQYF. For the CDR3, the DNA is TGTGCCAGCAGCTTGGTCGCCATGTATTACGAGCAGTACTTC. The full variable domain, its missing parts supplied by reference TRBV11-3 and TRBJ2-7, is EAGVVQSPRYKIIEKKQPVAFWCNPISGHNTLYWYLQNLGQGPELLIRYENEEAVDDSQLPKDRFSAERLKGVDSTLKIQPAELGDSAVYLCASSLVAMYYEQYFGPGTRLTVT.

The rearrangement joins TRBV29-1 to TRBJ2-7, with 7 bases matching TRBD1. This CDR3 contains 13 residues. V shed 3 bases, J shed 2 bases, and the junction held 4 bases outside the gene matches. CDR1 SQVTM and CDR2 ANQGSEA come from the germline V gene. CDR3 sequence reads: CSVDGTAAYEQYF. CDR3 sequence (DNA): TGCAGCGTTGACGGGACAGCTGCCTACGAGCAGTACTTC.

This clone was seen a handful of times. The junction does not match germline at one end; this may be a read error. The CDR3 DNA reads as TGCAGCGTTGGGTCCGGGGGAACTAATGAAAAAACTGTTTTT. It is translated as CSVGSGGTNEKTVF. The chain couples TRBV29-1 to TRBJ1-4; maybe TRBD1 (5 bases). CDR3 length equals 14 residues. The germline CDR1 and CDR2 sequences are SQVTM and ANQGSEA.

This clone was recorded many times. A much larger clone lies one base from this, so it may be a read error. In the same sample, other DNA sequences code for this CDR3. The chain is built from TRBV9 and TRBJ2-7, with D possibly TRBD1 on 7 matching bases. CDR1 SGDLS and CDR2 YYNGEE come from the germline V gene. The CDR3 totals 14 residues. CDR3 DNA: TGCGCCAGCAGCCGCGGGACAGCTGCCTACGAGCAGTACTTC. Translated, it gives CASSRGTAAYEQYF.

Concerning this clone itself: Relative to the germline gene, one junction end is altered; a read error may explain this. This same CDR3 is encoded by further DNA sequences in the sample. This sequence joins TRBV29-1 and TRBJ1-2, with D maybe TRBD1 (5 bases). This CDR3 spans 12 amino acids. Per germline, CDR1 SQVTM and CDR2 ANQGSEA. CDR3 nucleotides: TGCAGCGTGGACGGGGGATTCTATGGTTACACCTTC. This encodes CSVDGGFYGYTF.

The V and J genes are TRBV23-1 and TRBJ2-7, with D perhaps matching TRBD1 or TRBD2 (5 bases each). Being an ORF, TRBV23-1 has a function that is uncertain. The CDR3 runs 14 residues. With 2 bases removed from V and 1 base from J, the gap between germline ends came to 9 bases. The CDR3 bases are TGCGCCAGCAGTCAACGGGGACGTTCCTACGAGCAGTACTTC. As protein: CASSQRGRSYEQYF.

Regarding this clone: A far more abundant clone sits one base away, making this likely a read error. The V and J genes are TRBV14 and TRBJ2-5; 7 bases fit TRBD2. There are 13 residues in the CDR3. Losses at the gene ends were 6 bases for V and 8 bases for J; bases not matched to a gene: 9. CDR1 SGHDN and CDR2 FVKESK come from the germline V gene. CDR3 in amino acids: CASRQSPGGTQYF. CDR3 bases: TGTGCCAGCAGACAATCGCCGGGGGGTACCCAGTACTTC.

This clone was seen ten or more times. Given a far larger clone just one base away, this is likely a sequencing read error. The same CDR3 can be traced to other DNA sequences in this sample. The gene calls are TRBV7-9 and TRBJ2-2; 7 bases fit TRBD2. This CDR3 spans 18 amino acids. In germline, CDR1 is SEHNR, CDR2 FQNEAQ (reference sequence). The junction had 15 bases not matched to a gene; V was cut back by 5 bases and J by 3 bases. CDR3 sequence (DNA): TGTGCCAGCAGCCAAGATCCCCCGACTAGCTTCGACACCGGGGAGCTGTTTTTT. Residues: CASSQDPPTSFDTGELFF. The full variable domain, with the rest looked up from reference TRBV7-9 and TRBJ2-2, is DTGVSQNPRHKITKRGQNVTFRCDPISEHNRLYWYRQTLGQGPEFLTYFQNEAQLEKSRLLSDRFSAERPKGSFSTLEIQRTEQGDSAMYLCASSQDPPTSFDTGELFFGEGSRLTVL.

By sample share, this clone is large. The J gene is TRBJ1-4, the V gene TRBV13; no clear D. The germline V gene encodes CDR1 PRHDT and CDR2 FYEKMQ (reference sequence). V gave up 3 bases and J gave up 8 bases, with 4 bases separating them. CDR3 length equals 11 residues. CDR3: CASSFGEKLFF. CDR3 DNA: TGTGCCAGCAGCTTCGGGGAAAAACTGTTTTTT.